This TCR beta chain came from a study of cytomegalovirus exposure and HLA in healthy donors. The CDR3 is 12 amino acids. In germline, CDR1 is MNHNS, CDR2 SASEGT. Trimming removed 8 bases from V and 0 bases from J, with 5 bases in between. The donors were healthy bone marrow donors. Primers for the PCR totalled 60 Vbeta and 13 Jbeta. TCRdb keeps only in-frame clones here, not all; method: immunoSEQ multiplex PCR. The sample carries 170,000 or so clones, 60% to 80% recorded once. Sequenced input: PBMCs. The chain couples TRBV6-1 to TRBJ1-3; D unresolved. This TCR derives from a man aged 60-69 years in good health and CMV-seronegative. CDR3: CASLSSGNTIYF. The CDR3 DNA follows: TGTGCCAGCCTAAGCTCTGGAAACACCATATATTTT.